The entry below gives a single T cell receptor beta chain sequence along with its context. The target antigen is unknown. The data are from a study of CD8 T cells in Susac syndrome. Regarding the study as a whole: CD8+ clonal expansion in Susac was maximal in TEMRA cells and in active patients. As the study acknowledged, the number of individuals in its TCR sequencing and HLA analysis was relatively small.

The CDR3 is 14 residues long. The V end lost 0 bases, the J end lost 2 bases, and 8 bases lay between the germline ends. The germline gives CDR1 MNHEY, CDR2 SMNVEV (reference sequence). Random hexamers served to reverse transcribe roughly 0.5 to 1 ug RNA. Multiplex PCR with immunoSEQ amplified the TCR beta CDR3 across 54 Vbeta and 13 Jbeta. One entry per CDR3 protein results from TCRdb running MiXCR on the immunoSEQ multiplex PCR reads. The sample holds 200,000 or so distinct CDR3 sequences, roughly 94% seen once. J is TRBJ2-7 and V is TRBV27; D gene unclear. This sequence was found in a human donor with Susac syndrome. The material sequenced was CD8+ T cells from PBMCs. The CDR3 sequence: CASSLSAKTYEQYF. The CDR3, as DNA: TGTGCCAGCAGTTTATCCGCCAAGACCTACGAGCAGTACTTC.